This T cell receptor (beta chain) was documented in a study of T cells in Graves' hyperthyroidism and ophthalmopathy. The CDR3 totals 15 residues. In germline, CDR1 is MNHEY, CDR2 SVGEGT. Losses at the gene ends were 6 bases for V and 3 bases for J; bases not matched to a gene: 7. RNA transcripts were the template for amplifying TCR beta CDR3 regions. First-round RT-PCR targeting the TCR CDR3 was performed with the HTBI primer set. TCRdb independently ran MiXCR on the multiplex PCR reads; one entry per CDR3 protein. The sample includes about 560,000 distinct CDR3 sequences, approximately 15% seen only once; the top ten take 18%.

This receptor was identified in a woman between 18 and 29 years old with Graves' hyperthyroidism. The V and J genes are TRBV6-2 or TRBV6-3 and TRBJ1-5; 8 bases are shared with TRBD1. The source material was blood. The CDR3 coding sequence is TGTGCCAGCAGCAAGGACAGGGTTCACAATCAGCCCCAGCATTTT. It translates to CASSKDRVHNQPQHF.